This T cell receptor beta chain derives from a study of beta chain features in type 1 diabetes. Sampling consisted of one heparinised blood draw per donor, averaging about 116 mL. Study-wide results and caveats: Sampled from patients, naive, central memory and Treg TCRB repertoires appeared more similar than those sampled from healthy donors.

CDR3 size: 15 residues. The germline V gene encodes CDR1 SGDLS and CDR2 YYNGEE. Trimming removed 2 bases at V and 2 bases at J, with 12 bases between. All of the isolated RNA was reverse transcribed, so expressed TCRB transcripts were sequenced. Profiled with immunoSEQ multiplex PCR; TCRdb holds only in-frame clones, not every one. The sample includes about 260,000 clones, roughly 70% of them seen just once. To note about this clone: Its antigen remains unknown.

The sample consisted of naive CD4+ T cells from blood. The clonotype was recovered from a man younger than 45 in good health. This sequence joins TRBV9 and TRBJ2-3, with D hard to call. The CDR3 DNA is TGTGCCAGCAGCGTGGAAGGGTTTCCCACAGATACGCAGTATTTT. Amino acids: CASSVEGFPTDTQYF.